This note documents a single TCR beta chain sequence. The target antigen is unknown. The treatment here: about 20 received Ad26.COV2.S at low or high dose, single or two shots; about 5 received placebo; per-sample allocation not given. The investigators took samples on day 63 after the first vaccine or placebo injection. Boston provided a donor who was an adult aged 18-55 years. Clones were sequenced by immunoSEQ multiplex PCR, and TCRdb holds only the in-frame ones, with some missing. The repertoire includes about 420,000 clones, around 87% of them detected once, and approximately 4% sits in the top ten. This sample was included in a study of Ad26.COV2.S vaccination and SARS-CoV-2 variants. Study overall: Donor was assigned to the Ad26.COV2.S arm of trial COV1001. Findings and limits, study-wide: Researchers cautioned that TCR breadth and depth analyses may have underestimated total T cell responses. Vaccinees and placebo recipients showed similar non-spike TCR breadth.

Trimming cost V 6 bases and J 5 bases; bases outside gene matches: 8. The CDR3 runs 15 residues. CDR1 is WSHSY and CDR2 is SAAADI in the germline V gene. This sequence originates from a person aged 18-60 years who received the Ad26.COV2.S COVID-19 vaccine or a placebo. The source material was peripheral blood, sampled in a trial of Ad26.COV2.S vaccine versus placebo. This rearrangement joins TRBV10-2 to TRBJ2-2; the match to TRBD2 covers 8 bases. The CDR3 DNA reads TGCGCCAGCAGATCGGACGGGGGGGCGACCGGGGAGCTGTTTTTT. Its translation: CASRSDGGATGELFF.